Given below is one TCR beta chain in context. Its recognized antigen is unknown. Base qualities were left out, and no much larger clone turns up one base away. Using the deep immunoSEQ assay, multiplex PCR amplified TCR CDR3 regions from genomic DNA. Extracted genomic DNA from each cell subset was distributed evenly across all wells of several immunoSEQ 96-well plates, and each plate was treated as a replicate. For sorted subsets, about 220 ng of genomic DNA, equivalent to some 30,000 T cell genomes, went into each replicate PCR. Purified libraries were quantified with a Qubit 3.0 fluorometer, sized on a Bioanalyzer 2100, and re-quantified with the KAPA Library Quantification kit. Each immunoSEQ 96-well plate was sequenced on its own single-read 150-cycle Illumina NextSeq 550 flow cell. As for the authors' bioinformatics: Because only junctional sequences without quality scores were contained in the immunoSEQ output, filtering matching that applied to full-length reads could not be performed. Sequences were annotated with PyIR, a Python wrapper for IgBLAST v1.9, using IMGT germline references to assign V/J genes and CDR3. Reads were filtered out if the reads had weak V/J assignments (E-value above 1e-6), no CDR3, stop codons, out-of-frame junctions, or ambiguous translated residues. V3J clonotypes were defined as sequences sharing the same inferred V gene, J gene, and CDR3 amino acid sequence. The percentage overlap between two repertoires was calculated by dividing the number of shared unique clonotypes by the size of the smaller repertoire. RTK rarefaction, the Chao1 estimator, and Recon v2.1 estimates of unobserved clonotypes were used to assess repertoire richness. Generation probabilities for all TCRbeta clonotypes obtained by the gDNA method from four donors were computed using OLGA. TCRdb provides this immuneACCESS table in a form limited to in-frame rearrangements. Some clones are lacking; in checked studies, under half of them reflect an unresolved V gene, and why the rest are absent is not known. V and J calls and clone size are copied from that table; D and trimming were computed from the DNA. Across this sample there are about 230,000 clones, with under 80% seen only once. The ten top clones hold approximately 10% of the sample.

This specimen belongs to a study of shared clonotypes between healthy human individuals (dated by TCRdb to 2018 to 2021). A note on the overall study: Three men and a couple of women, aged 18 to 49 years, made up the cohort. Each donor's leukapheresis produced roughly between roughly 0.85 and 9.5 billion PBMCs. To increase sequencing depth and limit assay-specific biases, different laboratories used diverse techniques to prepare libraries and sequence TCR repertoires. The study deeply sequenced blood TCR repertoires of five healthy adults to estimate repertoire size and the extent of clonotype sharing between individuals. For each donor, CD4 naive and CD4 memory were each given three plates, CD8 naive was given two plates, and CD8 memory was given one plate. Summary of the overall study and its limitations: Because the study included only a small number of donors, the genetic and exposure-history diversity represented was limited. Across a few donors, roughly 5.4% of naive CD4, roughly 3.3% of naive CD8, 2% to 2.5% of memory CD4, and about 0.44% of memory CD8 clonotypes were shared. Even with the large sequencing depth, rarefaction of the sorted-subset datasets indicated that sequencing was incomplete. Higher generation probabilities were observed for clonotypes shared by all four sorted-subset donors than for non-shared clonotypes. Sampling was restricted to blood, and TCR repertoires in tissues likely differ from the TCR repertoires found in blood. Based on pairwise subsampling, the degree of clonotype sharing among donors was expected to be affected by sequencing depth. Larger estimated clonotype richness was generally found for naive subsets than for memory subsets.

The donors were healthy, HIV-negative adults who had no recently reported acute infections or vaccinations. Only Caucasian adults living in Nashville, Tennessee, USA were represented among the donors. Magnetic negative selection was used to enrich CD4+ T cells, after which naive cells were positively selected on CD45RA and the negative fraction became the memory subset. Blood was collected by leukapheresis, and PBMCs were isolated by Ficoll-Histopaque density gradient centrifugation and then cryopreserved in liquid nitrogen vapor phase. Purity and quantity of every magnetically sorted T cell population were checked by analytical flow cytometry. From each sorted fraction, genomic DNA was isolated and quantified by UV absorbance on a Nanodrop 2000c. Between the V and J ends, shortened by 2 bases and 0 bases respectively, the junction contains 17 bases. CDR1 and CDR2, per the germline V gene, are ENHRY and SYGVKD. The cysteine opens and the phenylalanine closes a CDR3 of 18 amino acids. The sequence is cut down to CDR3 DNA, 54 bases in frame from base 1.

The sequence was collected from a man aged 25-45 years in good health. The source material was memory CD4+ T cells sorted from blood. Sample cell subset or site, as interpreted from the label and publication: CD45RA-negative fraction. The chain joins TRBV10-3 to TRBJ2-1; tentative D gene TRBD1, with 6 bases matching. The CDR3 amino acid sequence is: CAISEPLLGGSSYNEQFF. The nucleotide sequence is given as TGTGCCATCAGTGAGCCGCTTCTAGGGGGAAGCTCCTACAATGAGCAGTTCTTC.